Listed below are T cell receptor beta chains from one sample, sequenced in a study of T cell responses to AZD1222 COVID-19 vaccine. TCRdb's table, derived via immunoSEQ multiplex PCR, lists solely in-frame clones and lacks some. The top ten hold about 5.5% of the sample, which has some 130,000 clones, 85% to 90% seen once. The sample was peripheral blood, taken on day 0 of AZD1222 vaccination. The receptors here all came from an adult in good health. CDR3s leave out the opening cysteine and the closing phenylalanine or tryptophan. D genes are given only for firm matches.

>TRBV5-1|TRBJ1-2|.
ASSFRDWDYGYT
>TRBV9|TRBJ2-7|.
ASSRTRGRADEQY
>TRBV7-2|TRBJ1-1|TRBD1
ASSRTGGGTEAF
>TRBV18|TRBJ2-1|TRBD2
ASSLLTGGLSYNEQF
>TRBV9|TRBJ2-3|.
ASSAGPVDTQY
>TRBV19|TRBJ1-2|.
ASSVLDNPLIYGYT
>TRBV4-3|TRBJ2-5|.
ASSHWRDLAQETQY
>TRBV6-1|TRBJ1-2|.
ASSERGPNYGYT
>TRBV9|TRBJ1-1|TRBD1
ASSDRDRPWSEAF
>TRBV11-2|TRBJ2-1|TRBD1
ASSSMVGTGDNEQF
>TRBV6-5|TRBJ2-4|.
ASSTVGNIQY
>TRBV13|TRBJ1-6|TRBD1
ASRLWGQVNSPLH
>TRBV4-3|TRBJ2-1|.
ASQEGIAAYNEQF
>TRBV27|TRBJ2-1|TRBD2
ASSATGTSGRDEQF
>TRBV30|TRBJ1-4|TRBD1
AWSGQGNEKLF
>TRBV19|TRBJ1-5|TRBD1
ASSLGTGASNQPQH
>TRBV19|TRBJ1-2|.
ASSLSSGTHGARYGYT